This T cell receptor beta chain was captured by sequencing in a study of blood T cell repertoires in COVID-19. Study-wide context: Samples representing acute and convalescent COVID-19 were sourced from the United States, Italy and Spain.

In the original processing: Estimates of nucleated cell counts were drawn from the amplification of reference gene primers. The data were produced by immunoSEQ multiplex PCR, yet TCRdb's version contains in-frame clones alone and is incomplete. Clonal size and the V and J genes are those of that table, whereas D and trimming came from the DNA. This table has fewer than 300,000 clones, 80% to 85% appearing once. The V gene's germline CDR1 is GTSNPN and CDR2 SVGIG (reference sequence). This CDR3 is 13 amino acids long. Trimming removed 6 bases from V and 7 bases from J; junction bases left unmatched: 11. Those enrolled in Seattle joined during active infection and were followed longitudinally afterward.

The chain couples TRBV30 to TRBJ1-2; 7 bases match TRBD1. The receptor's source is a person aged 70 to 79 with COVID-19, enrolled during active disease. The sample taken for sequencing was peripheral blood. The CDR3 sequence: CACPTGRGSGYTF. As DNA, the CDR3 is TGTGCCTGTCCGACAGGGCGTGGTTCTGGCTACACCTTC.